This T cell receptor beta chain was found in a study of blood T cells in healthy people across ages. Combining a sample-barcoded 5' primer with a J-beta primer mix, a second PCR ran for roughly 6 to 12 cycles. Via MiXCR, TCRdb re-called the 5' RACE reads, giving one row per CDR3 protein. The profile shows more than 700,000 distinct CDR3 sequences, 50% to 65% of them singletons. The V and J ends lost 3 bases and 7 bases, in that order; junction bases with no gene match: 10. The CDR3 is 16 residues long. Germline V gene data show CDR1 as SGHTA and CDR2 as FQGNSA. This clonotype occurred a few times. Isolating PBMCs gave at least 6 million of these cells per sample.

The rearrangement uses TRBV7-2 and TRBJ2-5; TRBD2 agrees at 11 bases. The sequenced sample was blood. This TCR was sampled from a man aged 80 or over in good health. Here the CDR3 DNA reads TGTGCCAGCAGCTTCGCCGGGACTAGCGGTCTGGGGACCCAGTACTTC. The encoded protein is CASSFAGTSGLGTQYF.